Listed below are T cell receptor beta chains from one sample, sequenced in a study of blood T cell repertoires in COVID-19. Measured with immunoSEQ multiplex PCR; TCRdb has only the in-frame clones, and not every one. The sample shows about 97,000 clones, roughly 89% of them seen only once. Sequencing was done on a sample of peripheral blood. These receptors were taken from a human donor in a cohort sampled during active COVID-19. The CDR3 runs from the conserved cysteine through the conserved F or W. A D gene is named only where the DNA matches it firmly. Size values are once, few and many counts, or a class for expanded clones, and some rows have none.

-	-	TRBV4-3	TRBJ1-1	CASSQERAGAPFF	TGCGCCAGCAGCCAAGAGCGGGCAGGGGCTCCTTTCTTT
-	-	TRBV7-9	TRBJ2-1	CASSLEPSRVNEQFF	TGTGCCAGCAGCTTAGAACCCTCTAGAGTCAATGAGCAGTTCTTC
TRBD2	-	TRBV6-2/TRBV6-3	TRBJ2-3	CASSYPALAGEGTDTQYF	TGTGCCAGCAGTTACCCGGCCTTAGCGGGGGAAGGAACAGATACGCAGTATTTT
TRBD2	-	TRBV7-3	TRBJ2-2	CASSSRTSGGTGELFF	TGTGCCAGCAGCTCGCGGACTAGCGGGGGCACCGGGGAGCTGTTTTTT
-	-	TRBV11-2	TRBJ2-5	CASSLQGTAMGTQYF	TGTGCCAGCAGCTTGCAGGGTACTGCCATGGGGACCCAGTACTTC
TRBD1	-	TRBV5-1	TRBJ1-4	CASSLAGTVNEKLFF	TGCGCCAGCAGCTTGGCCGGGACAGTGAATGAAAAACTGTTTTTT
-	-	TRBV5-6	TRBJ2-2	CASSLSGRDTGELFF	TGTGCCAGCAGCTTGTCGGGGAGAGACACCGGGGAGCTGTTTTTT
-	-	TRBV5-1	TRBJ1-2	CASSTSTTGGVGYTF	TGCGCCAGCAGCACCTCGACCACCGGAGGGGTCGGCTACACCTTC
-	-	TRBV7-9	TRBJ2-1	CASSAITGKNEQFF	TGTGCCAGCAGCGCCATTACCGGGAAGAATGAGCAGTTCTTC
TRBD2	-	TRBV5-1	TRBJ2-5	CASSGSGDYQETQYF	TGCGCCAGCAGCGGGAGCGGGGATTACCAAGAGACCCAGTACTTC
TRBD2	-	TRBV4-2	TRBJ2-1	CASSQEGTKYNEQFF	TGTGCCAGCAGCCAAGAAGGGACTAAATACAATGAGCAGTTCTTC
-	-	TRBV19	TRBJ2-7	CASSWGLVPSYEQYF	TGTGCCAGTTCGTGGGGGCTAGTACCCTCCTACGAGCAGTACTTC
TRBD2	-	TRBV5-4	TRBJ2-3	CASSPGLAGGLRDTQYF	TGTGCCAGCAGCCCGGGACTAGCGGGAGGGCTTCGAGATACGCAGTATTTT
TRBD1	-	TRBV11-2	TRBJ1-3	CASSLDPGTGGNTIYF	TGTGCCAGCAGCTTAGATCCAGGGACAGGAGGAAACACCATATATTTT
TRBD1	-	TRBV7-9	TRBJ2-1	CASSLGQYNEQFF	TGTGCCAGCAGCTTGGGACAGTACAATGAGCAGTTCTTC
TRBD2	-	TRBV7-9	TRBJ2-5	CASSRLGLAGVGVKETQYF	TGTGCCAGCAGCCGATTGGGACTAGCGGGAGTAGGAGTAAAAGAGACCCAGTACTTC
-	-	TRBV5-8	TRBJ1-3	CASSLGEWGLGNTIYF	TGTGCCAGCAGCTTGGGTGAATGGGGACTCGGAAACACCATATATTTT
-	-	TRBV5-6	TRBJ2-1	CASSLGVPGIEQFF	TGTGCCAGCAGCTTGGGGGTTCCGGGGATTGAGCAGTTCTTC
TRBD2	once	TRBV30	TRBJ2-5	CAWSVFLAGGRETQYF	TGTGCCTGGAGTGTTTTTCTAGCGGGGGGGAGGGAGACCCAGTACTTC
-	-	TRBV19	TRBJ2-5	CASSIVTGTTQETQYF	TGTGCCAGTAGTATAGTGACGGGGACAACACAAGAGACCCAGTACTTC
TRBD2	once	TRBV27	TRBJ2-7	CASSLGREVEQYF	TGTGCCAGCAGTTTAGGGCGGGAGGTCGAGCAGTACTTC
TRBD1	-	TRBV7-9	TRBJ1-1	CASSFLGQANTEAFF	TGTGCCAGCAGCTTCCTGGGACAGGCAAACACTGAAGCTTTCTTT
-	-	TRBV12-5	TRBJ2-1	CASGPRDNEQFF	TGTGCTAGTGGCCCCAGGGACAATGAGCAGTTCTTC
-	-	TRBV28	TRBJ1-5	CASSLLTNQPQHF	TGTGCCAGCAGCCTTCTAACGAATCAGCCCCAGCATTTT
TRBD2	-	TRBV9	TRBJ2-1	CASSVGTSGSYNEQFF	TGTGCCAGCAGCGTAGGGACTAGCGGGAGTTACAATGAGCAGTTCTTC
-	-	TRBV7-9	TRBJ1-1	CASSLLTARNTEAFF	TGTGCCAGCAGCTTACTTACTGCTCGGAACACTGAAGCTTTCTTT
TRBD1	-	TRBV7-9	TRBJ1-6	CASSLAGTGKNSPLHF	TGTGCCAGCAGCTTAGCCGGGACAGGGAAAAATTCACCCCTCCACTTT
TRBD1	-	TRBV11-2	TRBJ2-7	CASSFLDRGFEQYF	TGTGCCAGCAGCTTCCTAGACAGGGGCTTCGAGCAGTACTTC
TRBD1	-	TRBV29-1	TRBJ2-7	CSVDGQGIEQYF	TGCAGCGTTGATGGACAGGGGATCGAGCAGTACTTC
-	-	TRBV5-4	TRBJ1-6	CASSYPSNNSPLHF	TGTGCCAGCAGCTACCCCAGTAATAATTCACCCCTCCACTTT
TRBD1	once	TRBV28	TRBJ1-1	CASKNVFPVRTGFFTEAFF	TGTGCCAGCAAAAATGTCTTCCCCGTTAGGACAGGATTTTTCACTGAAGCTTTCTTT
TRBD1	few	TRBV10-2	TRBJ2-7	CASSRTGGYEQYF	TGCGCCAGCAGCCGGACAGGGGGGTACGAGCAGTACTTC
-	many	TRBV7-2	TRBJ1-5	CASSPGNQPQHF	TGTGCCAGCAGCCCCGGTAATCAGCCCCAGCATTTT
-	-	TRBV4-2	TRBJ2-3	CASSQDERDTQYF	TGTGCCAGCAGCCAAGATGAGAGAGATACGCAGTATTTT
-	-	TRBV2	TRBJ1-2	CASRQQPNYGYTF	TGTGCCAGCAGGCAACAGCCCAACTATGGCTACACCTTC
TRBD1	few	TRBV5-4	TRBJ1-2	CASTPGQAYGYTF	TGTGCCAGCACACCGGGACAGGCTTATGGCTACACCTTC
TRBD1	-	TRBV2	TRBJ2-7	CASSIDRERLTYEQYF	TGTGCCAGCAGTATCGACAGGGAGCGGCTTACCTACGAGCAGTACTTC
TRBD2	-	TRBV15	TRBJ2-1	CATSSGASGINEQFF	TGTGCCACCAGCAGTGGGGCTAGCGGGATCAATGAGCAGTTCTTC
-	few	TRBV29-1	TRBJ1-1	CSVPGGQPNTEAFF	TGCAGCGTCCCTGGAGGACAGCCGAACACTGAAGCTTTCTTT
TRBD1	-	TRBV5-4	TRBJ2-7	CASSLGESGTGRATLGQYF	TGTGCCAGCAGCTTGGGGGAATCCGGGACAGGTCGGGCAACTTTAGGCCAGTACTTC
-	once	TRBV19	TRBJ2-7	CASSIAGGLSYEQYF	TGTGCCAGTAGTATAGCGGGGGGCCTCTCCTACGAGCAGTACTTC
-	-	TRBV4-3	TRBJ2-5	CASSQESWETQYF	TGCGCCAGCAGCCAAGAGAGCTGGGAGACCCAGTACTTC
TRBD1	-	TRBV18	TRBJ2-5	CASSPRTGRETQYF	TGTGCCAGCTCACCAAGGACAGGGAGGGAGACCCAGTACTTC
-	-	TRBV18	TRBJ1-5	CASSPGGDQPQHF	TGTGCCAGCTCACCAGGGGGCGATCAGCCCCAGCATTTT
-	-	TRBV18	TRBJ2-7	CASSPGTAYEQYF	TGTGCCAGCTCACCTGGGACTGCCTACGAGCAGTACTTC
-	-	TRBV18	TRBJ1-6	CASSWGEGNSPLHF	TGTGCCAGCTCATGGGGAGAGGGAAATTCACCCCTCCACTTT
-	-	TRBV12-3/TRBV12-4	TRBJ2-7	CASSSQGRYEQYF	TGTGCCAGCAGCTCCCAGGGGCGGTACGAGCAGTACTTC
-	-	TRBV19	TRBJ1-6	CASSRQVGVNSPLHF	TGTGCCAGTAGCAGACAGGTCGGTGTAAATTCACCCCTCCACTTT
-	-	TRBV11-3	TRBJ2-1	CASSGRDTNYNEQFF	TGTGCCAGCAGCGGCCGGGACACAAACTACAATGAGCAGTTCTTC
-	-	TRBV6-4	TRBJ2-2	CASSDLPSLNTGELFF	TGTGCCAGCAGTGATTTGCCTAGCTTGAACACCGGGGAGCTGTTTTTT
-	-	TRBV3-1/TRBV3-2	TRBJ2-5	CASSQNRAGAETQYF	TGTGCCAGCAGCCAGAACCGCGCAGGGGCGGAGACCCAGTACTTC
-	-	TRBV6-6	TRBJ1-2	CASSYSEGHYGYTF	TGTGCCAGCAGTTACTCGGAGGGCCACTATGGCTACACCTTC